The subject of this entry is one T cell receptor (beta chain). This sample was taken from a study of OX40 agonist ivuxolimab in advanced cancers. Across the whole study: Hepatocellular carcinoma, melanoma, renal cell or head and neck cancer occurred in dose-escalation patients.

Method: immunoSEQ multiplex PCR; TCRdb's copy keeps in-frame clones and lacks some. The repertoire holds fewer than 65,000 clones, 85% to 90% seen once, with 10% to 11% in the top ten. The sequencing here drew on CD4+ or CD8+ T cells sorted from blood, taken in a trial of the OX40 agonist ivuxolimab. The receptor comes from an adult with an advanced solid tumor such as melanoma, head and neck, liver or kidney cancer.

The CDR3 sequence: CASSPYAGGENSPLHF. Here the CDR3 DNA reads TGTGCCAGCTCACCATATGCCGGGGGTGAAAATTCACCCCTCCACTTT. The chain employs TRBV18 and TRBJ1-6; D possibly corresponds to TRBD1 (5 bases). The CDR3 has 16 amino acids. Trimming took off 2 bases at V and 7 bases at J, with 15 bases between the two ends. The V gene's germline CDR1 is KGHSH and CDR2 LQKENI. Full variable domain (missing parts from reference TRBV18 and TRBJ1-6): NAGVMQNPRHLVRRRGQEARLRCSPMKGHSHVYWYRQLPEEGLKFMVYLQKENIIDESGMPKERFSAEFPKEGPSILRIQQVVRGDSAAYFCASSPYAGGENSPLHFGNGTRLTVT.